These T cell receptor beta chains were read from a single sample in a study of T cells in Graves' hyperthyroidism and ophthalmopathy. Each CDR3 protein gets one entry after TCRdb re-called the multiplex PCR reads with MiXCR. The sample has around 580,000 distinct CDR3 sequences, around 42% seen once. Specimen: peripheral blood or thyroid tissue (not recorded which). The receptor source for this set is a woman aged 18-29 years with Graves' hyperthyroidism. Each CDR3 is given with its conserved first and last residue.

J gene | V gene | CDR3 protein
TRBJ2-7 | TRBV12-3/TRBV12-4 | CASSFGTGWYEQYF
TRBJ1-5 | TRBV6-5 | CASIGGGRQPQHF
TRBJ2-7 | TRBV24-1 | CATSEGTGAAVPYEQYF
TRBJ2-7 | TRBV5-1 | CASSSGTLGYEQYF
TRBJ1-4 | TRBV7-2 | CASSSSGPGHFNEKLFF
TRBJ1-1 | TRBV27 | CASSSSSGSKAFF
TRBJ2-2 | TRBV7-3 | CASSFTRGSGELFF
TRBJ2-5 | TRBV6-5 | CASSLRLAGVGETQYF
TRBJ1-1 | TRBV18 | CASSPRPENMNTEAFF
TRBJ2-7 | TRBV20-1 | CSARETGGNEQYF
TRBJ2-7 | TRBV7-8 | CASSPPASGRAEQYF
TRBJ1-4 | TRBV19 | CASSIGTVVGANEKLFF
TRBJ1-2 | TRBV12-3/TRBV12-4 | CVSSPSGTLRMARVHGYTF
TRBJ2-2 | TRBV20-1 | CSASTQGRGPNTGELFF
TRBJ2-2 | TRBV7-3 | CASSRFSGSTGELFF
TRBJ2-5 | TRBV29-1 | CSGRGRHASETQYF
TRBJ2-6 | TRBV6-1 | CASIPGQGANVLTF
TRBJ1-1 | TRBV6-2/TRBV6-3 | CASSTRAEAFF
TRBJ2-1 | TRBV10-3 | CAISEPLAITNEQFF
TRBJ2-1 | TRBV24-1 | CATSDFSKGSSYNEQFF
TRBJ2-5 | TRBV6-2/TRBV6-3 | CASSYFGSWVQETQYF
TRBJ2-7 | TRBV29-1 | CSHRELDEQYF
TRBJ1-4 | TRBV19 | CASSPNRGTDEKLFF
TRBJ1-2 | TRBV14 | CASSQEQGFYGYTF
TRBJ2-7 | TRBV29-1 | CSVGEGHEQYF
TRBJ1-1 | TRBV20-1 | CSSIVTGLVAEAFF
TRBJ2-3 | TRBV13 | CASSTRGGFTDTQYF
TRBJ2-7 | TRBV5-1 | CASSHRLMTLAGDDEQYF
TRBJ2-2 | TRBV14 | CASSPRGFTGELFF
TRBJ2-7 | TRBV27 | CASKHRGRTYEQYF
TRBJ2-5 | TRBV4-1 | CASSSWAGESQETQYF
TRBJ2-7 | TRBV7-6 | CASSQAGLAGGARYEQYF
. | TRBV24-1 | CATSDNPRTGFDEQFF
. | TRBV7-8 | CASSKAGTYNEQFF
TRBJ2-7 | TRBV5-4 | CASSLRREGPEYF
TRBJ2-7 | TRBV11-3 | CASSLVGDYEQYF
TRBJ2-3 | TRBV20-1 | CSASFSGSTDTQYF
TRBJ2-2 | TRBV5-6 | CASSFVGRGELFF
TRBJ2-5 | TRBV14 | CASSNRGLAGETQYF
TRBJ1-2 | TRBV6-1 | CASNPKGQGGYGYTF
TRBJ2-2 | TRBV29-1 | CSAGASTGELFF
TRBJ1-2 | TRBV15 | CATSRPGGRGVSDYGYTF
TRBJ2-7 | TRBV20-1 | CSAREQLGNEQYF
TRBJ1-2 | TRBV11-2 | CASSLEQGMDYGYTF
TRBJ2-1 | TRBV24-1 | CATSPVRDRGFNEQFF
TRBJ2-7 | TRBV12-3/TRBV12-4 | CASSRSGSRYEQYF
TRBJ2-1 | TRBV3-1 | CASSVAGSDEQFF
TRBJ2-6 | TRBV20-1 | CSASVLTF